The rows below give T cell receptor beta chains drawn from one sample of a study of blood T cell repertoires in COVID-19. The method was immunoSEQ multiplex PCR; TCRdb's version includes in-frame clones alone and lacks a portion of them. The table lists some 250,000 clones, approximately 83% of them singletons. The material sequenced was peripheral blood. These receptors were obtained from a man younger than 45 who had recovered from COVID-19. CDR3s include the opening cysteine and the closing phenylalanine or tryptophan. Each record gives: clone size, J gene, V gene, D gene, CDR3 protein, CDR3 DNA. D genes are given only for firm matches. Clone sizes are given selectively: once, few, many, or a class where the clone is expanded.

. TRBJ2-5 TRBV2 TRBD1 CASSADREETQYF TGTGCCAGCAGTGCAGACAGGGAAGAGACCCAGTACTTC
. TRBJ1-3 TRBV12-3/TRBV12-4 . CASSLSSGNTIYF TGTGCCAGCAGTTTGTCTTCGGGAAACACCATATATTTT
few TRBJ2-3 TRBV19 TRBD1 CASSMYRGGTDTQYF TGTGCCAGTAGTATGTACAGGGGTGGAACAGATACGCAGTATTTT
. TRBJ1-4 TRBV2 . CASSTTTVEKLFF TGTGCCAGCAGTACGACGACAGTGGAAAAACTGTTTTTT
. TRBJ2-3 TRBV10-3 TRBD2 CAISGFSGGAPDTQYF TGTGCCATCAGCGGATTTAGCGGGGGGGCACCAGATACGCAGTATTTT
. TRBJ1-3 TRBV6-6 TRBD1 CASSYPTGSGNTIYF TGTGCCAGCAGTTACCCGACAGGGTCTGGAAACACCATATATTTT
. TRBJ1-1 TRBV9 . CASSPRVDGNTEAFF TGTGCCAGCAGCCCGAGAGTTGATGGGAACACTGAAGCTTTCTTT
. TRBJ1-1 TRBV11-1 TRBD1 CASSPRQGSTEAFF TGTGCCAGCAGCCCTCGACAGGGGAGCACTGAAGCTTTCTTT
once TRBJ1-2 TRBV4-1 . CASSQDSGGAYTF TGCGCCAGCAGCCAAGATTCGGGGGGTGCCTACACCTTC
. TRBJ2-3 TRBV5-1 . CASSTSDRGDTQYF TGCGCCAGCAGCACCTCGGACCGGGGAGATACGCAGTATTTT
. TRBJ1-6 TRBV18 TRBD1 CASSPGQGANSPLHF TGTGCCAGCTCACCCGGCCAGGGGGCCAATTCACCCCTCCACTTT
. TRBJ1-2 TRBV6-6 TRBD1 CASSLGQAYGYTF TGTGCCAGCAGCCTCGGACAGGCGTATGGCTACACCTTC
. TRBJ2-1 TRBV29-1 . CSVPGLNNEQFF TGCAGCGTTCCTGGACTTAACAATGAGCAGTTCTTC
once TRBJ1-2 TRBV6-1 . CASSETDGNGYTF TGTGCCAGCAGTGAGACAGATGGAAATGGCTACACCTTC
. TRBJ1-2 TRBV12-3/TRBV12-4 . CASSLWGRGGYTF TGTGCCAGCAGTTTATGGGGGCGCGGTGGCTACACCTTC
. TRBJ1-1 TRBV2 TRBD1 CASSTAWDRKDTEAFF TGTGCCAGCAGTACAGCCTGGGACAGAAAGGACACTGAAGCTTTCTTT
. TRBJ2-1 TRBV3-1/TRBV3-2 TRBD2 CASSQEGERGGLNEQFF TGTGCCAGCAGCCAAGAAGGAGAGCGGGGGGGCCTCAATGAGCAGTTCTTC
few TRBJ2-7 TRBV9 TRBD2 CASSLGDSGAPGYEQYF TGTGCCAGCAGCCTCGGCGATAGCGGGGCCCCGGGGTACGAGCAGTACTTC
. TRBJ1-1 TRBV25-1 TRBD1 CASIARTGANTEAFF TGTGCCAGCATCGCAAGGACAGGGGCTAACACTGAAGCTTTCTTT
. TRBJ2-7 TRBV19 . CASSMGLAGHYEQYF TGTGCCAGTAGTATGGGTTTGGCAGGGCACTACGAGCAGTACTTC
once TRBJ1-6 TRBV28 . CASSRTRWDSPLHF TGTGCCAGCAGTCGTACCAGGTGGGATTCACCCCTCCACTTT
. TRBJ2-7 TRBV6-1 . CASSDAAGDEQYF TGTGCCAGCAGTGATGCAGCTGGAGACGAGCAGTACTTC
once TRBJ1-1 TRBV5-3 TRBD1 CARRTPGQGELNMNTEAFF TGTGCCAGAAGAACCCCAGGACAGGGAGAACTTAACATGAACACTGAAGCTTTCTTT
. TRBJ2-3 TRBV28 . CASSPTGSTDTQYF TGTGCCAGCAGCCCTACGGGGAGCACAGATACGCAGTATTTT
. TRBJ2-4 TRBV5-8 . CASSSKLAKNIQYF TGTGCCAGCAGCTCCAAACTAGCCAAAAACATTCAGTACTTC
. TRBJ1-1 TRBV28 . CASSSLRGTEAFF TGTGCCAGCAGTTCCCTCCGGGGCACTGAAGCTTTCTTT
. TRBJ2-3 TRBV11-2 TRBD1 CASSGQDRESMGHTDTQYF TGTGCCAGCAGCGGCCAAGACAGGGAGTCGATGGGGCACACAGATACGCAGTATTTT
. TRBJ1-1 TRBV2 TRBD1 CASTPGTENTEAFF TGTGCCAGCACCCCCGGGACAGAGAACACTGAAGCTTTCTTT
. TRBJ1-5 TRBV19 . CASRVTQRTSNQPQHF TGTGCCAGTAGAGTCACCCAGAGGACAAGCAATCAGCCCCAGCATTTT